Described below is a single T cell receptor (beta chain) sequence and its context. Its antigen specificity is not known. Qualities for individual bases were not recorded, and no much larger clone is one base off. The library was prepared using 5' RACE. Sequencing took place on a NextSeq 500. Unique molecular identifiers were attached to individual cDNA molecules in the TCR library protocol so that sequencing error and PCR bias could be corrected. Both TCR alpha and beta chains were sequenced, and tight co-correlation was observed between alpha and beta sequence abundances in each sample. Per the source publication's procedure: Decombinator V4 was used to annotate the V gene, J gene and CDR3 of the TCR sequences. Expanded TCRs were defined as changing significantly between any two time points under a Poisson model with p below 0.0001. TCR abundances were normalised to the total number of TCRs sequenced per sample and were expressed as counts per million. TRAV1-2 paired with TRAJ12, TRAJ20 or TRAJ33 defined MAIT TCRs, while TRAV10 paired with TRAJ18 defined iNKT TCRs. A search of VDJdb, accessed on 1 November 2021, was run for TCRs annotated to CMV, EBV and SARS-CoV-2, with TCRs annotated for multiple antigens excluded. The public reads were reanalyzed by TCRdb: fastp trimming at Q25, MiXCR alignment, in-frame beta chains only. Rows are combined by CDR3 protein, so each entry shows the most common genes and DNA. TCRdb's processing, not the study's, gives the V and J calls here. Present in this sample are 50,000 to 60,000 distinct CDR3 sequences, roughly 8.8% of which were seen just once. Less than 25% of the sample goes to the ten largest clones.

The data were obtained in a study of early T cells in non-severe SARS-CoV-2 infection (dated by TCRdb to the early 2020s). Notes on the research overall: TCR sequencing used bulk RNA from unsorted whole blood, so alpha and beta chains could not be paired.

Based on the germline V gene (reference sequence), the CDR1 and CDR2 sequences are SGHNT and YYREEE. V trim: 2 bases; J trim: 1 base; unmatched bases: 5. Measured from the cysteine to the phenylalanine, the CDR3 is 16 residues long. Only the CDR3 part of the read is kept: 48 bases, read in frame from the first base. This was a case-control study nested in a cohort of healthcare workers in London, UK, who had nasopharyngeal swab PCR tests and blood samples taken every week. Healthcare workers were recruited during the week of the UK lockdown, between 23 and 31 March 2020, and followed weekly for up to roughly 16 weeks. General study outcomes and caveats: VDJdb matching was skewed toward anti-spike CD8 responses, so virus-specific expansions were likely underestimated and private and CD4 specificities were missed.

The TCR comes from an adult who was a healthcare worker with PCR-confirmed SARS-CoV-2 infection or an uninfected control (not recorded which). The rearrangement combines TRBV5-4 with TRBJ2-3, with TRBD2 matching 9 junction bases. The source material was whole blood. The nucleotides read TGTGCCAGCAGCTTCGGCGGGGGGGCCCGCACAGATACGCAGTATTTT. This translates into CASSFGGGARTDTQYF.